A selection of T cell receptor beta chains follows, all from one sample in a study of blood T cell repertoires in COVID-19. Sequencing used immunoSEQ multiplex PCR; TCRdb keeps in-frame clones, though not all of them. The repertoire consists of over 150,000 clones, with around 80% occurring once and the leading ten covering roughly 12%. Sequencing was done on a sample of peripheral blood. The receptors here all came from a woman in her 50s with acute or convalescent COVID-19. The CDR3 runs from the conserved cysteine through the conserved F or W. Each record gives: clone size, D gene, J gene, V gene, CDR3 DNA, CDR3 protein. A D gene is named only where the DNA matches it firmly. Clone sizes are given selectively: once, few, many, or a class where the clone is expanded.

clone size: .
D gene: TRBD2
J gene: TRBJ2-1
V gene: TRBV30
CDR3 DNA: TGTGCCTGGAATCTGCTAGCGGACTACAATGAGCAGTTCTTC
CDR3 protein: CAWNLLADYNEQFF

clone size: .
D gene: .
J gene: TRBJ1-1
V gene: TRBV20-1
CDR3 DNA: TGCAGTGCTAGGTCGAGATATGAAGCTTTCTTT
CDR3 protein: CSARSRYEAFF

clone size: .
D gene: .
J gene: TRBJ2-5
V gene: TRBV11-2
CDR3 DNA: TGTGCCAGCAGCCTCTACGGGACTTCCGAATCCATGTACTTC
CDR3 protein: CASSLYGTSESMYF

clone size: .
D gene: TRBD1
J gene: TRBJ2-2
V gene: TRBV11-3
CDR3 DNA: TGTGCCAGCAGCCCCCGGACAGGGGGCACCGGGGAGCTGTTTTTT
CDR3 protein: CASSPRTGGTGELFF

clone size: .
D gene: .
J gene: TRBJ1-1
V gene: TRBV6-6
CDR3 DNA: TGTGCCAGCAGTAGCTATCGGGGGACTGAAGCTTTCTTT
CDR3 protein: CASSSYRGTEAFF

clone size: .
D gene: TRBD2
J gene: TRBJ2-1
V gene: TRBV24-1
CDR3 DNA: TGTGCCACCAGTGACAGGACTAGCGGGAGGACTGAGCAGTTCTTC
CDR3 protein: CATSDRTSGRTEQFF

clone size: .
D gene: .
J gene: TRBJ2-1
V gene: TRBV19
CDR3 DNA: TGTGCCAGTAGTATAGCCCCGGGACAACCTGCTCAGTTCTTC
CDR3 protein: CASSIAPGQPAQFF

clone size: .
D gene: .
J gene: TRBJ2-1
V gene: TRBV25-1
CDR3 DNA: TGTGCCAGCAGTGAAGAGGGGGAATACCTCTACAATGAGCAGTTCTTC
CDR3 protein: CASSEEGEYLYNEQFF

clone size: .
D gene: TRBD1
J gene: TRBJ2-2
V gene: TRBV7-9
CDR3 DNA: TGTGCCAGCAGCTCGACAGGGGGCGAGGCCGGGGAGCTGTTTTTT
CDR3 protein: CASSSTGGEAGELFF

clone size: .
D gene: .
J gene: TRBJ1-2
V gene: TRBV6-1
CDR3 DNA: TGTGCCAGCAGTGAAGCCCGACAGAGTAACTATGGCTACACCTTC
CDR3 protein: CASSEARQSNYGYTF

clone size: .
D gene: .
J gene: TRBJ2-2
V gene: TRBV19
CDR3 DNA: TGTGCCAGTAGTATAGAACAATCCGGGGAGCTGTTTTTT
CDR3 protein: CASSIEQSGELFF

clone size: .
D gene: .
J gene: TRBJ1-4
V gene: TRBV5-4
CDR3 DNA: TGTGCCAGCAGCTCAGCCGGACAGTTAGTTGAAAAACTGTTTTTT
CDR3 protein: CASSSAGQLVEKLFF

clone size: .
D gene: TRBD2
J gene: TRBJ2-7
V gene: TRBV10-2
CDR3 DNA: TGCGCCAGCAGTCAACTTACGGGAGGTGAGCAGTACTTC
CDR3 protein: CASSQLTGGEQYF

clone size: .
D gene: .
J gene: TRBJ1-2
V gene: TRBV30
CDR3 DNA: TGTGCCTGGTCGGGAGTTTATGGCTACACCTTC
CDR3 protein: CAWSGVYGYTF

clone size: .
D gene: .
J gene: TRBJ2-2
V gene: TRBV5-1
CDR3 DNA: TGCGCCAGCAGCTCGTTCGGGACACGTATAGCGAACACCGGGGAGCTGTTTTTT
CDR3 protein: CASSSFGTRIANTGELFF

clone size: .
D gene: .
J gene: TRBJ1-1
V gene: TRBV27
CDR3 DNA: TGTGCCAGCAGTTTTAGGAGTGCGGATGCGACTGAAGCTTTCTTT
CDR3 protein: CASSFRSADATEAFF

clone size: .
D gene: TRBD1
J gene: TRBJ1-5
V gene: TRBV3-1/TRBV3-2
CDR3 DNA: TGTGCCAGCAGCCCCTACAGGGGGCATCAGCCCCAGCATTTT
CDR3 protein: CASSPYRGHQPQHF

clone size: .
D gene: TRBD1
J gene: TRBJ2-1
V gene: TRBV6-2/TRBV6-3
CDR3 DNA: TGTGCCAGCAGCTCAGACAGGGCCCCCTACAATGAGCAGTTCTTC
CDR3 protein: CASSSDRAPYNEQFF

clone size: few
D gene: TRBD2
J gene: TRBJ2-3
V gene: TRBV11-2
CDR3 DNA: TGTGCCAGCAGCTTAGGCCCGGGGAGCGGGAGGGCAATAGATACGCAGTATTTT
CDR3 protein: CASSLGPGSGRAIDTQYF

clone size: .
D gene: .
J gene: TRBJ1-3
V gene: TRBV9
CDR3 DNA: TGTGCCAGCAGCACCTATGCCTTACCACGAAACACCATATATTTT
CDR3 protein: CASSTYALPRNTIYF

clone size: .
D gene: TRBD1
J gene: TRBJ2-7
V gene: TRBV27
CDR3 DNA: TGTGCCAGCAGTTTCCGGGACAGGGGAAGGGGCGAGCAGTACTTC
CDR3 protein: CASSFRDRGRGEQYF

clone size: .
D gene: .
J gene: TRBJ1-6
V gene: TRBV27
CDR3 DNA: TGTGCCAGCGGCAATATCAGGACCCTCCACTTT
CDR3 protein: CASGNIRTLHF

clone size: .
D gene: TRBD1
J gene: TRBJ2-5
V gene: TRBV11-3
CDR3 DNA: TGTGCCAGCAGCTTAGGGGGACAGGGTGGGGAGACCCAGTACTTC
CDR3 protein: CASSLGGQGGETQYF

clone size: .
D gene: .
J gene: TRBJ1-1
V gene: TRBV24-1
CDR3 DNA: TGTGCCACCAGTGACCTAGGGAGGACTGAAGCTTTCTTT
CDR3 protein: CATSDLGRTEAFF

clone size: .
D gene: .
J gene: TRBJ2-6
V gene: TRBV5-1
CDR3 DNA: TGCGCCAGCAGCCCCACAGGGGGGGCGGGGGCCAACGTCCTGACTTTC
CDR3 protein: CASSPTGGAGANVLTF

clone size: .
D gene: .
J gene: TRBJ1-4
V gene: TRBV25-1
CDR3 DNA: TGTGCCAGCAGGACGGGGGGGGATGAAAAACTGTTTTTT
CDR3 protein: CASRTGGDEKLFF

clone size: .
D gene: TRBD1
J gene: TRBJ2-3
V gene: TRBV24-1
CDR3 DNA: TGTGCCACCAGTGATGCTACAGGGGGAGCGGTGGATACGCAGTATTTT
CDR3 protein: CATSDATGGAVDTQYF

clone size: .
D gene: TRBD1
J gene: TRBJ2-1
V gene: TRBV7-2
CDR3 DNA: TGTGCCAGCAGCTTTGGGCGGCCATACAGGGGCAATGAGCAGTTCTTC
CDR3 protein: CASSFGRPYRGNEQFF

clone size: .
D gene: TRBD1
J gene: TRBJ1-5
V gene: TRBV5-6
CDR3 DNA: TGTGCCAGCAGCTTGGGGTTGGGACAGGGGCCCAATCAGCCCCAGCATTTT
CDR3 protein: CASSLGLGQGPNQPQHF

clone size: few
D gene: .
J gene: TRBJ2-7
V gene: TRBV14
CDR3 DNA: TGTGCCAGCAGCCCTGGAGGGGTCTACGAGCAGTACTTC
CDR3 protein: CASSPGGVYEQYF

clone size: .
D gene: .
J gene: TRBJ1-3
V gene: TRBV3-1/TRBV3-2
CDR3 DNA: TGTGCCAGCAGCCTCAGGGCGGGACGAGGAAACACCATATATTTT
CDR3 protein: CASSLRAGRGNTIYF

clone size: .
D gene: .
J gene: TRBJ1-2
V gene: TRBV4-2
CDR3 DNA: TGTGCCAGCAGCCACAGGGAAGGTGGCTACACCTTC
CDR3 protein: CASSHREGGYTF

clone size: .
D gene: TRBD1
J gene: TRBJ2-2
V gene: TRBV5-1
CDR3 DNA: TGCGCCAGCAGCTTGGGGGGACAGCGACCCGGGGAGCTGTTTTTT
CDR3 protein: CASSLGGQRPGELFF

clone size: .
D gene: TRBD1
J gene: TRBJ1-6
V gene: TRBV18
CDR3 DNA: TGTGCCAGCTCACTCTTCGACAGGGTGGTTGGGTCACCCCTCCACTTT
CDR3 protein: CASSLFDRVVGSPLHF

clone size: .
D gene: .
J gene: TRBJ1-2
V gene: TRBV15
CDR3 DNA: TGTGCCACCAGCAGACGTCCAGGGAAGACGGGCTACACCTTC
CDR3 protein: CATSRRPGKTGYTF

clone size: once
D gene: .
J gene: TRBJ2-1
V gene: TRBV19
CDR3 DNA: TGTGCCAGTAGCATTCGGGCGGAGGGCTCCTACAATGAGCAGTTCTTC
CDR3 protein: CASSIRAEGSYNEQFF

clone size: few
D gene: TRBD2
J gene: TRBJ2-6
V gene: TRBV5-1
CDR3 DNA: TGCGCCAGCAGCCCGGGGGGTACTGGGGCCAACGTCCTGACTTTC
CDR3 protein: CASSPGGTGANVLTF

clone size: .
D gene: .
J gene: TRBJ1-1
V gene: TRBV5-1
CDR3 DNA: TGCGCCAGCAGCTCAGACATAAGCGGGAGAACTGAAGCTTTCTTT
CDR3 protein: CASSSDISGRTEAFF

clone size: .
D gene: .
J gene: TRBJ1-1
V gene: TRBV2
CDR3 DNA: TGTGCCAGCAGTGTTCGGGAACTCACTGAAGCTTTCTTT
CDR3 protein: CASSVRELTEAFF

clone size: .
D gene: .
J gene: TRBJ1-2
V gene: TRBV6-6
CDR3 DNA: TGTGCCAGCACCCTACCGGGGGGTAACTATGGCTACACCTTC
CDR3 protein: CASTLPGGNYGYTF

clone size: .
D gene: .
J gene: TRBJ1-2
V gene: TRBV19
CDR3 DNA: TGTGCCAGTAGTATAACCGACAGGACCTCCACTCTTTATGGCTACACCTTC
CDR3 protein: CASSITDRTSTLYGYTF

clone size: .
D gene: TRBD2
J gene: TRBJ2-1
V gene: TRBV29-1
CDR3 DNA: TGCAGCGTAGTTGGGGGTAGCGGGAGGGGAAGTGGGTTGAATGAGCAGTTCTTC
CDR3 protein: CSVVGGSGRGSGLNEQFF

clone size: .
D gene: .
J gene: TRBJ2-3
V gene: TRBV24-1
CDR3 DNA: TGTGCCACCAGTGTCGTCAGGGGCTCCCATGGTACGCAGTATTTT
CDR3 protein: CATSVVRGSHGTQYF

clone size: .
D gene: TRBD2
J gene: TRBJ2-3
V gene: TRBV5-5
CDR3 DNA: TGTGCCAGTTTAGGGATAGCGGGAGCCTTGGCAGATACGCAGTATTTT
CDR3 protein: CASLGIAGALADTQYF

clone size: .
D gene: TRBD1
J gene: TRBJ2-7
V gene: TRBV7-9
CDR3 DNA: TGTGCCAGCAGCTATCCCAGGGGGCGGCCCTCCTACGAGCAGTACTTC
CDR3 protein: CASSYPRGRPSYEQYF

clone size: .
D gene: TRBD1
J gene: TRBJ1-5
V gene: TRBV12-3/TRBV12-4
CDR3 DNA: TGTGCCAGCAGTACGAACAGGGGTCAGCCCCAGCATTTT
CDR3 protein: CASSTNRGQPQHF

clone size: many
D gene: .
J gene: TRBJ2-3
V gene: TRBV4-2
CDR3 DNA: TGTGCCAGCAGCCAAGATCTGGATACGCAGTATTTT
CDR3 protein: CASSQDLDTQYF